This is a list of T cell receptor beta chains from one sample in a study of T cell changes during pregnancy in multiple sclerosis. The assay was immunoSEQ multiplex PCR, and TCRdb's table has in-frame clones only and misses some. The repertoire holds some 80,000 clones, with about 89% as singletons. The sequences come from peripheral blood, collected in the first trimester of pregnancy. The receptors originated from a female donor in good health, enrolled as a control in a pregnancy study. Each CDR3 is given with its conserved first and last residue. A D gene is named only where the DNA matches it firmly. A clone size is listed for some rows: how often the clone was seen (once, few, many), or a class if it is expanded.

D gene	V gene	clone size	J gene	CDR3 DNA	CDR3 protein
.	TRBV19	once	TRBJ1-1	TGTGCCAGTACCTACTCCACTGAAGCTTTCTTT	CASTYSTEAFF
TRBD2	TRBV7-2	.	TRBJ2-7	TGTGCCAGCAGGTGGACTAGCGGTACCTACGAGCAGTACTTC	CASRWTSGTYEQYF
TRBD2	TRBV27	.	TRBJ2-1	TGTGCCAGCAGTTTATACGCGGGGGGAGACCACAATGAGCAGTTCTTC	CASSLYAGGDHNEQFF
TRBD2	TRBV7-9	.	TRBJ2-7	TGTGCCAGCAGCTTAGCGCTAGCGGGAGCCACCTACGAGCAGTACTTC	CASSLALAGATYEQYF
.	TRBV25-1	.	TRBJ1-1	TGTGCCAGCAGCGGGACACGGAGTGGTTACACTGAAGCTTTCTTT	CASSGTRSGYTEAFF
TRBD2	TRBV18	.	TRBJ2-5	TGTGCCAGCTCACCGCGGGGGTCGGGGGAGACCCAGTACTTC	CASSPRGSGETQYF
TRBD1	TRBV7-9	.	TRBJ1-2	TGTGCCAGCAGCTGGGGACAGCTTAACTATGGCTACACCTTC	CASSWGQLNYGYTF
TRBD1	TRBV7-9	.	TRBJ1-6	TGTGCCAGCAGCTCCCGACAGGGTTGGAATTCACCCCTCCACTTT	CASSSRQGWNSPLHF
.	TRBV15	once	TRBJ1-3	TGTGCCACCAGCAGAGCTTCGGGAAACACCATATATTTT	CATSRASGNTIYF
TRBD2	TRBV29-1	.	TRBJ2-1	TGCAGCGTTGAACCTAGCGGGAGACACAATGAGCAGTTCTTC	CSVEPSGRHNEQFF
.	TRBV6-1	.	TRBJ1-5	TGTGCCAGCACCAACGCCAGGCCTAATCAGCCCCAGCATTTT	CASTNARPNQPQHF
TRBD1	TRBV30	.	TRBJ1-2	TGTGCCTGGAGCGGGACAGGAGGAGTCTATGGCTACACCTTC	CAWSGTGGVYGYTF
.	TRBV28	once	TRBJ1-4	TGTGCCAGCAGGTTGAAAACTCCCCATAATGAAAAACTGTTTTTT	CASRLKTPHNEKLFF
.	TRBV2	.	TRBJ2-5	TGTGCCAGCCGTCCTGGGCTCCAAGAGACCCAGTACTTC	CASRPGLQETQYF
TRBD2	TRBV2	.	TRBJ2-1	TGTGCCAGCAAGGAGCGGGAGAGGACTGAGCAGTTCTTC	CASKERERTEQFF
TRBD2	TRBV5-1	.	TRBJ2-5	TGCGCCAGCAGCTTGGAGATAAGGACTAGCGGTTCCCAAGAGACCCAGTACTTC	CASSLEIRTSGSQETQYF
.	TRBV7-8	.	TRBJ2-5	TGTGCCAGCGTGGCGGGGAGAGTACAAGAGACCCAGTACTTC	CASVAGRVQETQYF
TRBD2	TRBV9	.	TRBJ2-3	TGTGCCAGCAGCGCAGGGGGACTAGCAGGGGATACGCAGTATTTT	CASSAGGLAGDTQYF
.	TRBV10-3	.	TRBJ2-3	TGTGCCTCCCGGGATCCTCCCGAAGGGGATACGCAGTATTTT	CASRDPPEGDTQYF
TRBD1	TRBV27	.	TRBJ2-6	TGTGCCAGCAGTTCAACGACAGGGGGCTATAGTACCCTGGCTGGGGCCAACGTCCTGACTTTC	CASSSTTGGYSTLAGANVLTF
.	TRBV6-1	.	TRBJ1-5	TGTGCCAGCCGGGCCAGGGGAGGCAATCAGCCCCAGCATTTT	CASRARGGNQPQHF
TRBD1	TRBV19	.	TRBJ1-6	TGTGCCAGTAGTATCGGGACAGGGGATTCACCCCTCCACTTT	CASSIGTGDSPLHF
TRBD1	TRBV15	.	TRBJ2-5	TGTGCCACCAGCAAATCGGTCAGGGGGGAGACCCAGTACTTC	CATSKSVRGETQYF
TRBD1	TRBV5-1	.	TRBJ1-1	TGCGCCAGCAGCACCGGACAGGGTCCCCTCAGCAACACTGAAGCTTTCTTT	CASSTGQGPLSNTEAFF
.	TRBV20-1	.	TRBJ2-1	TGCAGTGCTAGGCGGAATGAGCAGTTCTTC	CSARRNEQFF
.	TRBV6-1	.	TRBJ2-3	TGTGCCAGCAGTGAAGATGGCGGGGCGACCACAGATACGCAGTATTTT	CASSEDGGATTDTQYF
TRBD1	TRBV5-4	.	TRBJ2-7	TGTGCCAGCAGCCTCGGGACAGGGGGGATCTACGAGCAGTACTTC	CASSLGTGGIYEQYF
.	TRBV9	.	TRBJ2-1	TGTGCCAGCAGCGTAGCTGGGCTAACCGAGCAGTTCTTC	CASSVAGLTEQFF
.	TRBV6-5	few	TRBJ1-5	TGTGCCAGCAGCCCGGTCGACAATCAGCCCCAGCATTTT	CASSPVDNQPQHF
.	TRBV10-2	.	TRBJ1-6	TGCGCCAGCAGTGCTTTCTCCTATAATTCACCCCTCCACTTT	CASSAFSYNSPLHF
.	TRBV19	.	TRBJ1-3	TGTGCCAGTAGACCAACAGTGAACTCTGGAAACACCATATATTTT	CASRPTVNSGNTIYF
TRBD1	TRBV19	.	TRBJ2-6	TGTGCCAGTAGCCCACAACAGGGGGTCGTTGGGGCCAACGTCCTGACTTTC	CASSPQQGVVGANVLTF
.	TRBV20-1	.	TRBJ1-2	TGCAGTGCTGAGCGAAACTATGGCTACACCTTC	CSAERNYGYTF
TRBD1	TRBV14	.	TRBJ1-2	TGTGCCAGCAGCCAAGAGCAAACAGGGGTGAGCTACACCTTC	CASSQEQTGVSYTF
TRBD2	TRBV19	.	TRBJ2-7	TGTGCCAGTAGTATTCGTAGCGGGGTTATGTACGAGCAGTACTTC	CASSIRSGVMYEQYF